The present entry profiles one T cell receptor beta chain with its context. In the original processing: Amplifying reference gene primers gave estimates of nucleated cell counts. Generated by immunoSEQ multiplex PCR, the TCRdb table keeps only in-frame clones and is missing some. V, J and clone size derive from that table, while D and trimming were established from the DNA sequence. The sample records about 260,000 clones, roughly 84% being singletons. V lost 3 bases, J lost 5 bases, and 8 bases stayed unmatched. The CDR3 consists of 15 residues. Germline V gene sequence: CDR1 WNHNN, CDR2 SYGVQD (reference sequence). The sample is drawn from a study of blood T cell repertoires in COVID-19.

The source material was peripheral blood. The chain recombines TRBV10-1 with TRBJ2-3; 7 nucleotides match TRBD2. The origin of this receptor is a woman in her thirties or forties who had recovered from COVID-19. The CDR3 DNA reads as TGCGCCAGCAGTGATTCTAGCGGTTACGGAGATACGCAGTATTTT. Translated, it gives CASSDSSGYGDTQYF.